These 22 T cell receptor beta chains share one sample of origin, sequenced in a study of T cell responses to AZD1222 COVID-19 vaccine. The data were produced by immunoSEQ multiplex PCR, yet TCRdb's version contains in-frame clones alone and is incomplete. The sample gives 140,000 to 150,000 clones, about 90% of which show up once; roughly 4% is in the top ten. Sequencing was performed on peripheral blood, taken 28 days after the second AZD1222 dose. Every receptor here comes from an adult who received the AZD1222 COVID-19 vaccine.

The V and J genes are TRBV5-1 and TRBJ1-1; D is ambiguous. The CDR3 has 13 amino acids. Germline V gene lookup returns CDR1 SGHRS and CDR2 YFSETQ. Trimming pared 5 bases from V and 3 bases from J, leaving 11 bases between. The CDR3 loop is CASSRGGYTEAFF. For the CDR3, the DNA is TGCGCCAGCAGTCGGGGAGGTTACACTGAAGCTTTCTTT. Variable domain in full (rest from reference TRBV5-1 and TRBJ1-1): KAGVTQTPRYLIKTRGQQVTLSCSPISGHRSVSWYQQTPGQGLQFLFEYFSETQRNKGNFPGRFSGRQFSNSRSEMNVSTLELGDSALYLCASSRGGYTEAFFGQGTRLTVV.

The chain employs TRBV7-8 and TRBJ1-5; D is perhaps TRBD1 (5 bases). V was pared by 5 bases and J by 1 base, with 24 bases between. Per germline, CDR1 SGHVS and CDR2 FQNEAQ. There are 19 residues in the CDR3. This CDR3 reads CASSPHGGAGTKSNQPQHF. DNA for the CDR3: TGTGCCAGCAGCCCTCATGGAGGTGCGGGGACGAAGAGCAATCAGCCCCAGCATTTT. The full variable domain, with the rest looked up from reference TRBV7-8 and TRBJ1-5, is GAGVSQSPRYKVAKRGQDVALRCDPISGHVSLFWYQQALGQGPEFLTYFQNEAQLDKSGLPSDRFFAERPEGSVSTLKIQRTQQEDSAVYLCASSPHGGAGTKSNQPQHFGDGTRLSIL.

With regard to this clone: Other DNA sequences of this sample code for an identical CDR3. This sequence joins TRBV6-2 or TRBV6-3 and TRBJ2-7; no clear D gene. Trimming stripped 0 bases from V and 4 bases from J, with 4 bases between. This CDR3 region has 12 residues. The V gene's germline CDR1 is MNHEY and CDR2 SVGEGT. The CDR3 here is CASSYSPYEQYF. CDR3 nucleotide sequence: TGTGCCAGCAGTTACTCTCCATACGAGCAGTACTTC.

The genes are TRBV27 and TRBJ1-1; no firm D call. The germline V gene encodes CDR1 MNHEY and CDR2 SMNVEV (reference sequence). The CDR3 covers 13 residues. The V and J ends lost 3 bases and 2 bases respectively, with 7 bases between them. The chain's CDR3 is CASSFSGNTEAFF. CDR3 nucleotides: TGTGCCAGCAGTTTTTCGGGAAACACTGAAGCTTTCTTT.

The chain uses TRBV28 and TRBJ1-5; the D gene is possibly TRBD1 (5 bases). Germline V gives CDR1 MDHEN, CDR2 SYDVKM. This CDR3 has 12 amino acids. V was pared by 11 bases and J by 6 bases, with 14 bases between. Here the CDR3 reads CAAARGGQPQHF. DNA for the CDR3: TGTGCCGCAGCAAGGGGCGGTCAGCCCCAGCATTTT.

The CDR3 region has the DNA TGTGCCAGCAGCCAGGCACGGAGGGGCTACACCTTC. It is translated as CASSQARRGYTF. The V and J genes are TRBV11-2 and TRBJ1-2; unclear D gene. Germline CDR1 reads SGHAT; CDR2 reads FQNNGV. There are 12 residues in the CDR3. Trimming pared 5 bases from V and 8 bases from J, leaving 12 bases between. Drawing the rest from reference TRBV11-2 and TRBJ1-2, the complete variable domain is EAGVAQSPRYKIIEKRQSVAFWCNPISGHATLYWYQQILGQGPKLLIQFQNNGVVDDSQLPKDRFSAERLKGVDSTLKIQPAKLEDSAVYLCASSQARRGYTFGSGTRLTVV.

J is TRBJ1-2 and V is TRBV6-2 or TRBV6-3; D is undetermined. V lost 5 bases and J 3 bases, leaving 7 bases between the germline ends. The CDR3 has 12 amino acids. The germline V gene has CDR1 MNHEY and CDR2 SVGEGT. CDR3 coding DNA: TGTGCCAGCAGTCTCCGGGACTATGGCTACACCTTC. As protein: CASSLRDYGYTF.

The chain couples TRBV6-5 to TRBJ2-7; 9 bases align to TRBD1. CDR3 length: 14 amino acids. CDR1 and CDR2 (germline): MNHEY, SVGAGI. V lost 6 bases and J lost 3; bases outside the gene matches: 6. CDR3 amino acids: CASRRDRDFYEQYF. CDR3 bases: TGTGCCAGCAGAAGGGACAGGGACTTCTACGAGCAGTACTTC.

The CDR3: CASSAGLAVSTDTQYF. CDR3 DNA sequence: TGTGCCAGCAGTGCGGGACTAGCGGTTAGCACAGATACGCAGTATTTT. The V gene is TRBV2, the J gene TRBJ2-3, with TRBD2 matching over 11 bases. With 4 bases clipped from V and 0 bases from J, the junction kept 3 bases outside the gene matches. Germline assignment: CDR1 SNHLY and CDR2 FYNNEI. The CDR3 runs to 16 residues.

The rearrangement links TRBV6-2 or TRBV6-3 to TRBJ2-7, with a weak D call TRBD2 (5 bases). The CDR3 runs 13 residues. CDR1 MNHEY and CDR2 SVGEGT come from the germline V gene. The V end lost 6 bases, the J end lost 4 bases, and 13 bases lay between the germline ends. The CDR3: CASSPAGLYEQYF. For the CDR3, the DNA is TGTGCCAGCAGCCCGGCGGGCCTTTACGAGCAGTACTTC.

This chain joins TRBV6-2 or TRBV6-3 and TRBJ2-2, with D hard to call. Trimming stripped 4 bases from V and 0 bases from J, with 3 bases between. Germline CDR1 reads MNHEY; CDR2 reads SVGEGT. This CDR3 contains 13 residues. The CDR3: CASSLANTGELFF. The CDR3 DNA is TGTGCCAGCAGTTTAGCGAACACCGGGGAGCTGTTTTTT.

The V and J genes are TRBV18 and TRBJ1-2, with 9 bases that match TRBD1. The CDR3 runs 15 residues. Germline loops: CDR1 KGHSH, CDR2 LQKENI. The J segment lost 2 bases and the V segment lost 3 bases, leaving 4 bases of the junction unmatched. In DNA form, the CDR3 reads TGTGCCAGCTCACCCTCGGGACAGGGAAACTATGGCTACACCTTC. Protein product: CASSPSGQGNYGYTF.

The V gene is TRBV6-2 or TRBV6-3, the J gene TRBJ2-3; D unclear. Trimming removed 5 bases at V and 4 bases at J, with 13 bases between. The CDR3 is made up of 14 amino acids. Germline lookup yields CDR1 MNHEY and CDR2 SVGEGT. CDR3 in amino acids: CASSQQNLPDTQYF. CDR3 DNA: TGTGCCAGCAGTCAGCAAAATCTCCCAGATACGCAGTATTTT.

The V call is TRBV5-6, the J call TRBJ2-2; unclear D gene. The CDR3 totals 14 residues. The V end was cut by 4 bases, the J end by 1 base, with 8 bases between. CDR1 and CDR2 from the germline V gene are SGHDT and YYEEEE. Written as DNA, the CDR3 is TGTGCCAGCAGCCCGACGGTGAACACCGGGGAGCTGTTTTTT. Its translation: CASSPTVNTGELFF. Complete variable domain (other parts from reference TRBV5-6 and TRBJ2-2): DAGVTQSPTHLIKTRGQQVTLRCSPKSGHDTVSWYQQALGQGPQFIFQYYEEEERQRGNFPDRFSGHQFPNYSSELNVNALLLGDSALYLCASSPTVNTGELFFGEGSRLTVL.

This sequence joins TRBV9 and TRBJ2-7, with 8 bases fitting TRBD1. The CDR3 runs to 15 residues. The J segment lost 0 bases and the V segment lost 3 bases, leaving 5 bases of the junction unmatched. Germline CDR1 is SGDLS and CDR2 is YYNGEE. The CDR3 loop reads CASSATGAISYEQYF. The DNA for the CDR3 is TGTGCCAGCAGCGCGACAGGGGCTATCTCCTACGAGCAGTACTTC.

The J gene is TRBJ1-1, the V gene TRBV6-6; no firm D call. Germline CDR1 MNHNY, CDR2 SVGAGI (reference sequence). The CDR3 has 12 amino acids. V lost 5 bases, J lost 6 bases, and 10 bases lay in between. The CDR3 sequence: CASSASIAEAFF. CDR3 in DNA: TGTGCCAGCAGTGCCTCAATCGCTGAAGCTTTCTTT.

This chain joins TRBV5-6 and TRBJ2-7; 9 bases align to TRBD1. Germline CDR1 is SGHDT and CDR2 is YYEEEE. This CDR3 contains 15 residues. Losses at the gene ends were 3 bases for V and 3 bases for J; bases not matched to a gene: 7. The CDR3 region has the DNA TGTGCCAGCAGCTCCTGGGGGACAGGGAACTACGAGCAGTACTTC. Encoded protein: CASSSWGTGNYEQYF.

CDR3: CASSLHSGGNNEQFF. DNA of the CDR3: TGTGCCAGCAGCCTACATAGCGGGGGAAACAATGAGCAGTTCTTC. The chain employs TRBV7-3 and TRBJ2-1; 9 bases align to TRBD2. This CDR3 is 15 amino acids long. With V trimmed by 5 bases and J by 5 bases, 7 bases remained unmatched. Germline CDR1 and CDR2: SGHTA and FQGTGA.

V and J are TRBV15 and TRBJ1-5; possible D gene TRBD1, 5 bases. The CDR3 loop spans 16 amino acids. The germline V gene has CDR1 LNHNV and CDR2 YYDKDF (reference sequence). V lost 0 bases, J lost 4 bases, and 13 bases lay in between. The CDR3 nucleotides are TGTGCCACCAGCAGAGATAGTTCGGGGGGTAATCAGCCCCAGCATTTT. Translating it yields CATSRDSSGGNQPQHF.

For this clone: The sample contains more than one DNA sequence encoding this CDR3. V usage is TRBV7-9 and J usage is TRBJ1-2; 9 bases match TRBD1. Trimming at V came to 0 bases and at J to 10 bases, leaving 3 bases not matched to a gene. CDR3 length: 13 residues. CDR1 SEHNR and CDR2 FQNEAQ come from the germline V gene (reference sequence). The CDR3: CASSLAGQGNYTF. CDR3 in DNA: TGTGCCAGCAGCTTAGCGGGACAGGGAAACTACACCTTC.

The chain is built from TRBV18 and TRBJ2-1, with 7 bases lining up with TRBD2. In germline, CDR1 is KGHSH, CDR2 LQKENI. The V and J ends lost 3 bases and 3 bases, in that order; junction bases with no gene match: 14. The CDR3 sequence is 18 residues long. This CDR3 reads CASSPTSQLGGIYNEQFF. The CDR3, as DNA: TGTGCCAGCTCACCTACGTCCCAGTTGGGGGGGATCTACAATGAGCAGTTCTTC.

The V and J genes are TRBV19 and TRBJ2-7; 11 bases align to TRBD2. The CDR3 runs to 14 residues. V lost 4 bases and J lost 5; bases outside the gene matches: 4. The germline gives CDR1 LNHDA, CDR2 SQIVND (reference sequence). In nucleotides, the CDR3 is TGTGCCAGTAGTACCCCGGGACTAGCGGACGAGCAGTACTTC. This sequence encodes CASSTPGLADEQYF.